This T cell receptor (beta chain) came from a study of control samples from healthy donors and cancer patients. This CDR3 spans 21 amino acids. Germline CDR1 reads SGHRS; CDR2 reads YFSETQ. Trimming stripped 5 bases from V and 0 bases from J, with 29 bases between. TCRdb's copy holds only in-frame clones and misses some; the assay was immunoSEQ multiplex PCR. The data hold about 80,000 clones, with about 89% observed a single time. This receptor was obtained from a woman in her sixties in good health. The chain couples TRBV5-1 to TRBJ1-4; no clear D gene. The specimen was blood. CDR3 amino acids: CASSHPAAQKKAVTTNEKLFF. The CDR3 nucleotides are TGCGCCAGCAGTCACCCCGCGGCGCAAAAAAAAGCCGTTACAACTAATGAAAAACTGTTTTTT.